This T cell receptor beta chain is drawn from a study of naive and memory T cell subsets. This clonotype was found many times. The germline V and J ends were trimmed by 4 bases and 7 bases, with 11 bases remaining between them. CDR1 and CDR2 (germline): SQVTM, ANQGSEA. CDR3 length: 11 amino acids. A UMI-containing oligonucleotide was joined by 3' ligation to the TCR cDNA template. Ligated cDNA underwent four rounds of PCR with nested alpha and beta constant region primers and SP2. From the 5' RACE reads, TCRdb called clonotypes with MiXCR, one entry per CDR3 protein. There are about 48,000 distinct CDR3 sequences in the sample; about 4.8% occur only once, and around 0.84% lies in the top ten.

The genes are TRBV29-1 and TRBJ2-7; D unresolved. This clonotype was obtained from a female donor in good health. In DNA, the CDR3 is TGCAGCGTTGGGGCCCTCCAGGAGCAGTACTTC. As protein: CSVGALQEQYF.